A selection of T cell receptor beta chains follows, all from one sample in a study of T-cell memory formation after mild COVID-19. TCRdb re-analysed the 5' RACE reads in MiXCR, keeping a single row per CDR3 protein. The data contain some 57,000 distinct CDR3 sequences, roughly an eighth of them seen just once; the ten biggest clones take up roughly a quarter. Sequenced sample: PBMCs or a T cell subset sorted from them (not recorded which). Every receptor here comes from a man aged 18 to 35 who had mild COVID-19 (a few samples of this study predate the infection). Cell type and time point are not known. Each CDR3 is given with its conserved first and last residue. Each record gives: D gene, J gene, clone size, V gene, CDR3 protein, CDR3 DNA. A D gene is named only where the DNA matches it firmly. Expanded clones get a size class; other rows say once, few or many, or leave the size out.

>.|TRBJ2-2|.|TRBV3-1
CASSRRATGELFF
TGTGCCAGCAGCCGCCGGGCCACCGGGGAGCTGTTTTTT
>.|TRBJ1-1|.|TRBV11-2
CASSLGPGRANTEAFF
TGTGCCAGCAGCCTAGGCCCAGGCAGGGCGAACACTGAAGCTTTCTTT
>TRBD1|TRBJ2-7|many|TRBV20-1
CSARPQGLTYEQYF
TGCAGTGCTAGACCACAGGGGTTGACCTACGAGCAGTACTTC
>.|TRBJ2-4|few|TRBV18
CASSMGAGTAKNIQYF
TGTGCCAGCTCAATGGGTGCGGGGACCGCCAAAAACATTCAGTACTTC
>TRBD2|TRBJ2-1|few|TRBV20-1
CSASLAGGPWDEQFF
TGCAGTGCTTCTCTAGCGGGGGGGCCTTGGGATGAGCAGTTCTTC
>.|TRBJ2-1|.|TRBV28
CALLASGASYNEQFF
TGTGCCCTGCTGGCGTCGGGGGCCTCCTACAATGAGCAGTTCTTC
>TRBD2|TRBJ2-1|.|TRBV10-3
CAAKSLAGALNEQFF
TGTGCCGCTAAGTCGCTAGCGGGGGCGCTCAATGAGCAGTTCTTC
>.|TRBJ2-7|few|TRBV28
CASSPAGGISYEQYF
TGTGCCAGCAGTCCTGCTGGAGGGATCTCCTACGAGCAGTACTTC
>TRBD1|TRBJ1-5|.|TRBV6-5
CASSPDRDQPQHF
TGTGCCAGCAGCCCGGACAGGGATCAGCCCCAGCATTTT
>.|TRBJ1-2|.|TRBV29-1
CSVENGDNYGYTF
TGCAGCGTTGAAAACGGGGACAACTATGGCTACACCTTC
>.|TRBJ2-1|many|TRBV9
CASSVGPNEQFF
TGTGCCAGCAGCGTGGGTCCCAATGAGCAGTTCTTC
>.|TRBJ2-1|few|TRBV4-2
CASSQDWGGYYNEQFF
TGTGCCAGCAGCCAAGATTGGGGGGGCTACTACAATGAGCAGTTCTTC
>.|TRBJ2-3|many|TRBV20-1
CSGHDAGDTQYF
TGCAGTGGGCATGATGCAGGCGATACGCAGTATTTT